This TCR beta chain was retrieved from a study of cytomegalovirus exposure and HLA in healthy donors (dated by TCRdb to the late 2010s). With regard to the full study: In an earlier analysis of approximately 640 of the donors, 250 to 350 Gb of sequence data and 90 million to 120 million unique TCR beta sequences from 180 million or so T cells were reported. Donor age, sex, ethnicity and CMV serostatus were compiled alongside the repertoire data. On average, over 200,000 unique TCR beta nucleotide sequences were sequenced per donor among about 400 genotyped donors of the cohort, with 15% to 20% of those sequences being non-productive. Rather than drawing on any new phenotypic data, the later analysis identified candidate immune exposures from TCR beta sequences and the way those sequences occurred across donors. The T cell repertoires of some 670 subjects were profiled by immunosequencing and related to cytomegalovirus serostatus. The study combined high-throughput TCR immunosequencing, statistical association of individual TCRs with disease status, and machine learning to predict cytomegalovirus infection status. Among the approximately 400 genotyped donors, around 81% belonged to the genetic ancestry cluster associated with self-reported Caucasian donors. Roughly five DR-DQ haplotypes were treated as single units for association and clustering because of strong linkage in the cohort. A separate validation cohort of about 110 different subjects was used in addition to the roughly 720-subject first cohort. The study was designed to test whether signatures of past pathogen exposure could be identified by cataloging public T cell receptors. Typing coverage varied by locus: roughly 620-630 donors for A, B, C, DRB1 and DQB1; 522 for DQA1; approximately 610 for DPA1; roughly 450 for DPB1. All discovery cohort repertoires had been generated on a single sequencing platform. In a later analysis, previously published TCR beta repertoires from more than 500 donors were re-analyzed and high-resolution HLA genotyping was added so that TCR occurrence patterns could be studied. Class I and class II HLA loci were covered by the typing at four-digit resolution. A later genetic analysis used genome-wide SNP genotypes for about three fifths of the 666 donors, treating that subset as a discovery cohort. In an earlier analysis of 500 to 650 of the donors, high-throughput TCR beta sequencing was used to judge whether each TCR beta V gene segment behaved as functional or pseudogenic. An early release covering over 500 HLA-typed donors comprised roughly 300 gigabases of sequencing data and approximately 85 million unique TCR sequences. The investigation overall reported the following: Linkage disequilibrium might explain the correlated functional status among segregating V segments, but an unknown experimental factor could not be excluded. In an earlier analysis of a few hundred of the donors, most TCR beta V segments were observed in productive rearrangements about 90% or about 30% of the time, broadly matching IMGT annotations. The classifier was reported to diagnose cytomegalovirus status with high specificity and sensitivity in both the original and validation cohorts. A few of the identified cytomegalovirus-associated TCR beta chains were confirmed in vitro to be specific for cytomegalovirus antigens. In this cohort, only TCR beta chains were sequenced, and detectable features were limited by the absence of alpha or paired-chain data. A later analysis associated approximately 17,000 TCR beta sequences with specific HLA alleles at a false discovery rate of 0.05. A total of roughly 160 TCR beta chains were listed by the study as associated with cytomegalovirus. In a later genetic analysis, a missense DCLRE1C variant was associated with V-gene and J-gene trimming of TCR beta chains, and the association was replicated in an independent cohort. A further reported finding was that TCR beta sequences accurately predicted the HLA-A and HLA-B alleles for most subjects in the first cohort. Because some donors lacked HLA typing at each locus, the association tests relied only on the typed subset. A group of highly shared sequence variants was considered likely to be a technical artifact of the sequencing pipeline. In a later genetic analysis, fewer N-insertions in productive TCRs were reported among donors in an Asian-associated ancestry cluster than the approximately 710-donor mean. In a later analysis, most CMV-associated TCR beta chains were found to appear HLA-restricted, with HLA associations seemingly driven largely by CMV exposure. In a later analysis, TCR association rates were found to vary across HLA loci, with the most associated TCRs seen for DRB1 alleles and the fewest for HLA-C alleles. When HLA alleles, especially DR and DQ, strongly co-occurred, TCR associations were difficult to assign to individual alleles. Because counts were too low, seventeen rarely observed V segments, including chromosome 9 orphons, were excluded from the earlier analysis of 587 of the donors. Sequencing depth was assumed to be roughly uniform across donors in the presence/absence analyses, though that assumption may not hold. According to the authors, the approach could potentially be generalized to other disease states and immunological phenotypes. Across donors, most TCR sequences were observed very rarely, whereas some public TCRs were present in many individuals. A later analysis found that HLA-associated TCR beta chains were more clonally expanded and had lower generation probabilities than equally common non-associated chains. A later analysis reported that several top co-occurrence clusters appeared linked to parvovirus B19, influenza, CMV and Epstein-Barr virus. Immune exposure information for the cohort was limited to CMV serostatus. Some IMGT-functional V segments, including TRBV6-2 and TRBV6-3, could not be told apart with the 87-base-pair reads, so those segments were excluded.

Clipping removes 7 bases from V and 2 bases from J, with 9 as the unmatched junction base count. For CDR1 and CDR2, the germline V gene lists MDHEN and SYDVKM. The CDR3 runs 16 residues from the cysteine to the phenylalanine. CDR3 DNA is the only sequence kept; it has 48 bases, read in frame from the first base. In total, roughly 670 healthy bone marrow donors made up the cohort. At the time of sampling, all cohort members were nominally healthy, though unrecorded immune exposures were likely present. The donor tested CMV seropositive, placing the donor among the approximately 290 seropositive members of the cohort. Every donor gave a peripheral blood sample, and the peripheral blood mononuclear cells from that sample were used for TCR beta sequencing. Genomic DNA extraction from the blood cell samples was performed with the Qiagen DNeasy Blood Extraction Kit. This clone was picked up a small number of times. Its cognate antigen has yet to be identified. Base qualities are not provided; no much larger clone lies one nucleotide away.

The library was built by means of the immunoSEQ multiplex PCR assay. The multiplex PCR relied on a mix of 60 forward primers for TCR Vbeta segments and 13 reverse primers for TCR Jbeta segments. A multiplex PCR assay on genomic DNA amplified the CDR3 region of rearranged TCR beta genes. Amplified TCR beta libraries were sequenced as 87-base-pair reads on the Illumina HiSeq System. The source study handled its data this way. A later analysis counted about 80 million unique TCR beta chains across the 666 repertoires, and about 10 million of these chains were shared by at least two donors. To remove PCR and sequencing errors, raw reads were error-corrected and collapsed into unique sequences using a nearest-neighbor algorithm that merged closely related sequences. V, D and J gene segments were assigned by aligning CDR3 sequences to IMGT reference sequences. For a sequence to be retained, at least a six-nucleotide match to both a V gene segment and a J gene segment was required. Rearrangements were classified as productive when the CDR3 lacked stop codons and remained in frame with V and J, and all other rearrangements were classified as non-productive. Following IMGT convention, CDR3 was defined as the stretch from the second conserved V-encoded cysteine up to the conserved J-encoded phenylalanine. In an earlier analysis of 500 to 650 of the donors, sequences lacking an unambiguous match to a single V gene segment were excluded. An earlier analysis of under 750 of the donors called V segments functional above 56.7% productive rearrangements and segregating when the between-donor standard deviation exceeded 5%. A statistical classification framework was built for diagnosing cytomegalovirus status from the catalog of TCR beta chain sequences. In a later analysis, TCR nucleotide sequences were compared against IMGT/GENE-DB human TR gene sequences so that V and J genes could be assigned. Using the TCRdist pipeline, a later analysis assigned CDR3 sequences along with most-parsimonious VDJ recombination scenarios. A later analysis defined each TCR beta chain by its CDR3 amino acid sequence plus V-gene family, and excluded reads lacking a unique V-gene family. As a way to deal with suspected cross-contamination and a sequencing artifact, a later analysis dropped roughly 600 nucleotide sequences that were highly shared and had low generation probability. In a later analysis, a clonal expansion index was calculated for each public chain from normalized within-repertoire ranks of inferred template counts. A later analysis computed generation probabilities with a VDJ recombination model fitted to out-of-frame rearrangements, and checked the results against IGoR. In a later analysis, hypergeometric tests were used to score TCR-TCR, TCR-HLA and TCR-CMV co-occurrence, with a repertoire-size bias correction applied to TCR pairs. A later analysis estimated false discovery rates by permuting HLA or CMV assignments 20 times. A later analysis grouped co-occurring TCRs with DBSCAN, adding TCRdist sequence similarity when clustering within HLA-allele-positive subsets. Repertoires with fewer than 30,000 or more than 120,000 public chains were left out of co-occurrence clustering, as were about 5 repertoires with anomalous nucleotide sharing. TCRdb limited this immuneACCESS table to in-frame rearrangements with V and J called. A share of clones is missing; checked studies link under half to unresolved V genes, and the rest is unexplained. V and J calls and clone size are copied from that table; D and trimming were computed from the DNA. The sample table contains some 78,000 clones; only one count was recorded for around 68% of them. In total, the top ten clones hold roughly 9.1% of the sample.

The chain joins TRBV28 to TRBJ2-3, with 10 central nucleotides matching TRBD1. Material for sequencing was PBMCs. This receptor was obtained from a man aged 35 to 55 in good health and CMV-seropositive. At the DNA level, the sequence is TGTGCCAGCACCCCACCGGGACAGGGGCCCACAGATACGCAGTATTTT. Translation gives CASTPPGQGPTDTQYF. Where the CDR3 stops, the reference TRBV28 and TRBJ2-3 genes take over; the full variable domain is DVKVTQSSRYLVKRTGEKVFLECVQDMDHENMFWYRQDPGLGLRLIYFSYDVKMKEKGDIPEGYSVSREKKERFSLILESASTNQTSMYLCASTPPGQGPTDTQYFGPGTRLTVL.